This T cell receptor (beta chain) was sequenced in a study of OX40 agonist ivuxolimab in advanced cancers. Study background: Patients were treated with intravenous ivuxolimab, dosed at 0.01 to 10 mg/kg and infused every 2 weeks. Prior checkpoint blockade (anti-PD-1, anti-PD-L1 or anti-CTLA-4) was permitted; approximately 41% had it. Study observations and caveats: Relative to CD4+, CD8+ T cells held more expanded clones on average.

This clone was picked up one time. Its antigen is not identified. Baseline was the first blood sampling point, followed by cycle 4 day 1 and cycle 7 day 1. The repertoire was sequenced with immunoSEQ multiplex PCR; TCRdb's copy has only in-frame clones and lacks some. In the table there are around 95,000 clones, around 90% of which are singletons. The CDR3 loop spans 13 amino acids. The germline V gene has CDR1 MRHNA and CDR2 SNTAGT. V lost 4 bases, J lost 5 bases, and 8 bases lay in between. J is TRBJ1-4 and V is TRBV6-4; D ambiguous. The starting material was CD4+ or CD8+ T cells sorted from blood, obtained in a trial of the OX40 agonist ivuxolimab. The sequence derives from an adult with an advanced solid tumor such as melanoma, head and neck, liver or kidney cancer. The CDR3 region has the DNA TGTGCCAGCAGTGTGGAGGTCAATGAAAAACTGTTTTTT. The encoded protein is CASSVEVNEKLFF.